These T cell receptor beta chains were read from a single sample in a study of T cell responses to AZD1222 COVID-19 vaccine. Some clones are missing from TCRdb's copy, which holds only in-frame ones; the method was immunoSEQ multiplex PCR. The sample contains 55,000 to 80,000 clones, less than 90% of which appear only once. The starting material was peripheral blood, obtained on day 0 of AZD1222 vaccination. Receptors were obtained from an adult in good health. CDR3s include the opening cysteine and the closing phenylalanine or tryptophan.

CDR3aa	j_gene	v_gene
CASSRDRARSGANVLTF	TRBJ2-6	TRBV5-1
CASSSRRGRTHMSSYEQYF	TRBJ2-7	TRBV7-9
CAWGPGQVTFSPLHF	TRBJ1-6	TRBV30
CASSMRGRDNYGYTF	TRBJ1-2	TRBV3-1/TRBV3-2
CATSGTYPPYGYTF	TRBJ1-2	TRBV24-1
CASSLAGGSMNTEAFF	TRBJ1-1	TRBV5-4
CASSQKVGYQPQHF	TRBJ1-5	TRBV3-1/TRBV3-2
CASSYRTAYTF	TRBJ1-2	TRBV6-2/TRBV6-3
CASSEVTQYF	TRBJ2-3	TRBV2
CASIGGILYDQPQHF	TRBJ1-5	TRBV28
CASSAGISGGYTF	TRBJ1-2	TRBV6-4
CASSLSEGGGITDTQYF	TRBJ2-3	TRBV5-1
CASGSSEAYNEQFF	TRBJ2-1	TRBV3-1/TRBV3-2
CASSEHRRHTIYF	TRBJ1-3	TRBV6-1
CASTPWGGNQPQHF	TRBJ1-5	TRBV28
CASSLGQVWGGYTF	TRBJ1-2	TRBV5-1
CASSLNPHPGSGNQPQHF	TRBJ1-5	TRBV27
CASSLTARPDGTSYNEQFF	TRBJ2-1	TRBV5-1
CASSSQDSSSYNSPLHF	TRBJ1-6	TRBV28
CASSLQTGRDYGYTF	TRBJ1-2	TRBV5-1
CASSDSSGGTLYNEQFF	TRBJ2-1	TRBV6-4
CASSVWSALNTEAFF	TRBJ1-1	TRBV2
CASSPFGTGNGYTF	TRBJ1-2	TRBV7-3
CASSLKGLGAEETQYF	TRBJ2-5	TRBV7-3